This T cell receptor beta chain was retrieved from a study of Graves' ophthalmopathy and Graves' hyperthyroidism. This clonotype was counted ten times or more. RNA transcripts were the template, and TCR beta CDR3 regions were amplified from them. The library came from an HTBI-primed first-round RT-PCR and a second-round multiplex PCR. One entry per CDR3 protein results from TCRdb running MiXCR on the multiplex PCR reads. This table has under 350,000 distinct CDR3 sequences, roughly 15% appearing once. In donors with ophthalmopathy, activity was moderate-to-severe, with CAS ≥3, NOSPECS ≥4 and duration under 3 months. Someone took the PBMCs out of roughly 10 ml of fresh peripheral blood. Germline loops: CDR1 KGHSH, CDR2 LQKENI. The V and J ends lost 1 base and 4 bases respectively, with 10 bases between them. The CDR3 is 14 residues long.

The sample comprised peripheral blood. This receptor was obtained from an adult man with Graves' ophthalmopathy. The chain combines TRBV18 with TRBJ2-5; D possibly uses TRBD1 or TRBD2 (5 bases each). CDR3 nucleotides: TGTGCCAGCTCACCACTGCAGGGACCAGAGACCCAGTACTTC. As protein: CASSPLQGPETQYF.